These 22 T cell receptor beta chains were sequenced from one sample in a study of T cell responses to AZD1222 COVID-19 vaccine. TCRdb's table, derived via immunoSEQ multiplex PCR, lists solely in-frame clones and lacks some. The repertoire holds 100,000 to 150,000 clones, roughly 88% seen once, with roughly a quarter in the top ten. Sample: peripheral blood, taken 28 days after the second AZD1222 dose. Receptor source: an adult who received the AZD1222 COVID-19 vaccine.

This rearrangement joins TRBV6-5 to TRBJ1-5; tentative D call: TRBD1 (5 bases). V lost 8 bases and J 5 bases, leaving 13 bases between the germline ends. The germline CDR1 and CDR2 sequences are MNHEY and SVGAGI. The CDR3 runs to 13 residues. The CDR3 region is CASSRDLDQPQHF. CDR3 sequence (DNA): TGTGCCAGCTCCCGGGACTTAGATCAGCCCCAGCATTTT.

This clone appeared a few times. The V gene is TRBV7-2, the J gene TRBJ1-1; weak D call: TRBD1 (5 bases). CDR1 SGHTA and CDR2 FQGNSA come from the germline V gene. The CDR3 contains 14 residues. The V and J ends lost 2 bases and 6 bases respectively, with 13 bases between them. In DNA form, the CDR3 reads TGTGCCAGCAGCTTACTCCCCCGGGGACCTGAAGCTTTCTTT. Translation gives CASSLLPRGPEAFF.

This chain uses TRBV18 with TRBJ1-1; a possible D gene is TRBD1 (6 bases). This CDR3 has 15 residues. The V end lost 5 bases, the J end lost 3 bases, and 16 bases lay between the germline ends. Germline V gene data show CDR1 as KGHSH and CDR2 as LQKENI. The CDR3 DNA follows: TGTGCCAGCTCAAACCGGGACAACGGGGACACTGAAGCTTTCTTT. Translated, it gives CASSNRDNGDTEAFF.

The V and J genes are TRBV5-4 and TRBJ2-1; D is perhaps TRBD1 (6 bases). This CDR3 is 15 amino acids long. V lost 0 bases, J lost 2 bases, and 9 bases lay in between. CDR1 is SGHNT, CDR2 YYREEE, per germline (reference sequence). The chain's CDR3 is CASSLGTEPYNEQFF. The CDR3 region has the DNA TGTGCCAGCAGCTTGGGGACAGAGCCCTACAATGAGCAGTTCTTC. Using reference TRBV5-4 and TRBJ2-1 for the parts outside the CDR3, the full variable domain is ETGVTQSPTHLIKTRGQQVTLRCSSQSGHNTVSWYQQALGQGPQFIFQYYREEENGRGNFPPRFSGLQFPNYSSELNVNALELDDSALYLCASSLGTEPYNEQFFGPGTRLTVL.

In the case of this clone: Its ends do not fully match the called genes, so a read error is possible. J is TRBJ2-2 and V is TRBV24-1, with D unresolved. The CDR3 runs 13 residues. The V gene's germline CDR1 is KGHDR and CDR2 SFDVKD. Here the CDR3 DNA reads TGTGCCATCAGTTACGGAAACACCGGGGAGCTGTTTTTT. Encoded protein: CAISYGNTGELFF.

This clone was observed a few times. The chain combines TRBV6-5 with TRBJ1-1, with TRBD1 as a possible D gene (5 bases). The CDR3 is made up of 14 amino acids. CDR1 MNHEY and CDR2 SVGAGI come from the germline V gene. With 7 bases removed from V and 4 bases from J, the gap between germline ends came to 16 bases. CDR3 in DNA: TGTGCCAGCATGGATGGAGGGACGGGCACTGAAGCTTTCTTT. Its translation: CASMDGGTGTEAFF.

The rearrangement links TRBV6-2 or TRBV6-3 to TRBJ1-5; 7 nucleotides match TRBD1. Germline lookup yields CDR1 MNHEY and CDR2 SVGEGT. The CDR3 sequence is 14 residues long. Unmatched junction bases numbered 2, after V lost 4 bases and J lost 2 bases. The CDR3 protein is CASSSGQGNQPQHF. DNA for the CDR3: TGTGCCAGCAGTTCCGGACAGGGCAATCAGCCCCAGCATTTT.

The rearrangement uses TRBV4-3 and TRBJ1-6; 7 bases line up with TRBD1. Germline V gives CDR1 LGHNA, CDR2 YSLEER. V lost 6 bases and J lost 8; bases outside the gene matches: 13. The CDR3 loop spans 16 amino acids. CDR3 loop: CASSEGQLNVYSPLHF. The DNA of the CDR3 is TGCGCCAGCAGTGAGGGACAGCTTAATGTTTATTCACCCCTCCACTTT.

V gene TRBV4-3 combines with J gene TRBJ1-2; the match to TRBD1 covers 7 bases. The ends lost 4 bases at V and 5 bases at J; junction bases unmatched: 10. The germline gives CDR1 LGHNA, CDR2 YSLEER. The CDR3 length is 15 residues. The CDR3 nucleotides are TGCGCCAGCAGCCCACTAGGGACAGTGAATTATGGCTACACCTTC. It specifies CASSPLGTVNYGYTF.

The chain joins TRBV7-9 to TRBJ1-5, with 8 bases matching TRBD1. Germline V gene data show CDR1 as SEHNR and CDR2 as FQNEAQ (reference sequence). The CDR3 runs 14 residues. V trimming: 5 bases; J trimming: 7 bases; junction bases outside the gene matches: 7. CDR3 sequence: CASSPGQGDQPQHF. The DNA of the CDR3 is TGTGCCAGCAGCCCCGGACAGGGTGACCAGCCCCAGCATTTT.

This clone came up a few times. As DNA, the CDR3 is TGCAGCGTTGTCCAGGGACAGGGGGCGGAGGAGACCCAGTACTTC. It encodes CSVVQGQGAEETQYF. The V call is TRBV29-1, the J call TRBJ2-5; TRBD1 matches 12 bases. This CDR3 is built from 15 residues. The junction had 8 bases not matched to a gene; V was cut back by 4 bases and J by 5 bases. Germline values: CDR1 SQVTM, CDR2 ANQGSEA.

The chain joins TRBV5-6 to TRBJ1-3, with D tentatively TRBD1 (5 bases). Trimming took 0 bases from V and 11 from J, leaving 6 bases between them. Looked up from germline, CDR1 is SGHDT and CDR2 is YYEEEE. This CDR3 has 11 residues. The CDR3 protein is CASSLDRSIYF. The CDR3 DNA reads TGTGCCAGCAGCTTGGACAGGTCCATATATTTT.

This sequence joins TRBV6-6 and TRBJ2-3, with 11 bases fitting TRBD2. Unmatched junction bases numbered 9, after V lost 0 bases and J lost 10 bases. From germline, CDR1 is MNHNY and CDR2 SVGAGI (reference sequence). The CDR3 is 16 amino acids. The CDR3: CASSYSRLAGTYAQYF. Written as DNA, the CDR3 is TGTGCCAGCAGTTACTCGAGACTAGCGGGGACATACGCGCAGTATTTT.

This chain uses TRBV10-2 with TRBJ2-7; the match to TRBD1 covers 9 bases. V was pared by 2 bases and J by 6 bases, with 8 bases of the junction left unmatched. The CDR3 extends over 15 amino acids. Germline CDR1 reads WSHSY; CDR2 reads SAAADI. The CDR3 reads CASSELRLDRGEQYF. The DNA of the CDR3 is TGCGCCAGCAGTGAGCTTCGTCTGGACAGGGGCGAGCAGTACTTC.

The chain links TRBV15 to TRBJ2-2; 7 nucleotides align to TRBD1. Germline V gene sequence: CDR1 LNHNV, CDR2 YYDKDF (reference sequence). Trimming at V came to 9 bases and at J to 2 bases, leaving 9 bases not matched to a gene. This CDR3 spans 15 amino acids. The CDR3 is CATKPGQLNTGELFF. The CDR3 bases are TGTGCCACAAAGCCGGGACAGCTTAACACCGGGGAGCTGTTTTTT.

This clone appeared a single time. The chain combines TRBV10-3 with TRBJ2-1, with D perhaps TRBD1 (7 bases). The CDR3 totals 12 residues. Germline lookup yields CDR1 ENHRY and CDR2 SYGVKD. Trimming took 11 bases from V and 9 from J, leaving 17 bases between them. The CDR3 coding sequence is TGTGCCGTGAGCAGGGGGGCAAGTGAGCAGTTCTTC. This codes for CAVSRGASEQFF.

V is TRBV5-1 and J is TRBJ2-3; D possibly corresponds to TRBD2 (5 bases). Looked up from germline, CDR1 is SGHRS and CDR2 is YFSETQ. The CDR3 has 14 amino acids. Trimming removed 6 bases from V and 2 bases from J, with 13 bases in between. For the CDR3, the DNA is TGCGCCAGCACCTCGACTGGACTCACAGATACGCAGTATTTT. It is translated as CASTSTGLTDTQYF.

The rearrangement joins TRBV5-5 to TRBJ2-3; unclear D gene. Deletions cut 5 bases from V and 0 bases from J, with 13 bases between. The CDR3 is made up of 15 amino acids. CDR1 and CDR2 from the germline V gene are SGHKS and YYEKEE (reference sequence). In DNA, the CDR3 is TGTGCCAGCAGGCCCATCGGATTTAGCACAGATACGCAGTATTTT. It is translated as CASRPIGFSTDTQYF.

The gene calls are TRBV7-2 and TRBJ1-1, with D perhaps TRBD1 (6 bases). The ends were cut back, 2 bases at V and 0 bases at J, with 16 bases in the middle. CDR1 is SGHTA, CDR2 FQGNSA, per germline. The CDR3 has 17 amino acids. The CDR3 nucleotides are TGTGCCAGCAGCTTAACAGGGCCCTTTTCCTTGAACACTGAAGCTTTCTTT. Translating gives CASSLTGPFSLNTEAFF.

The chain is built from TRBV14 and TRBJ2-1; D might be TRBD2 (6 bases). Germline V gene sequence: CDR1 SGHDN, CDR2 FVKESK. Trimming took off 1 base at V and 3 bases at J, with 13 bases between the two ends. The CDR3 consists of 16 residues. The CDR3 nucleotides read TGTGCCAGCAGCCAAGCCGGGGCCGGGAGCTACAATGAGCAGTTCTTC. It yields the protein CASSQAGAGSYNEQFF.

V and J are TRBV6-6 and TRBJ1-5; D is perhaps TRBD1 (6 bases). The germline V gene encodes CDR1 MNHNY and CDR2 SVGAGI (reference sequence). The CDR3 loop spans 17 amino acids. The germline V and J ends were trimmed by 7 bases and 0 bases, with 19 bases remaining between them. Written as DNA, the CDR3 is TGTGCCAGCAATCGCGGGGGGGGGACAAATAGCAATCAGCCCCAGCATTTT. Translation: CASNRGGGTNSNQPQHF.

V and J are TRBV9 and TRBJ1-1, with D possibly matching TRBD1 (6 bases). Germline values: CDR1 SGDLS, CDR2 YYNGEE. Trimming removed 0 bases at V and 3 bases at J, with 12 bases between. The CDR3 sequence is 15 residues long. Here the CDR3 DNA reads TGTGCCAGCAGCGTAGTTGGGGGCGCGCACACTGAAGCTTTCTTT. This encodes CASSVVGGAHTEAFF.